This T cell receptor (beta chain) was profiled in a study of T-cell reconstitution after alpha-beta-depleted transplantation in children (dated by TCRdb to 2016 to 2018). Concerning the study at large: The study quantitatively tracked T-cell immune reconstitution after TCRalphabeta/CD19-depleted allogeneic hematopoietic cell transplantation in children using TCR repertoire profiling. Overall study outcomes, separate from this receptor: In some patients, high TCRbeta diversity at day 60 was attributed to recipient T cells and intrathymic progenitors that had survived conditioning. Apparently early alphabetaT-cell count recovery about two months after transplant reportedly relied on only several hundred rapidly expanded clones derived from non-depleted graft cells. Hyperexpanded clone frequencies declined over subsequent months; after one year, T-cell counts and TCRbeta diversity were mostly attributed to newly produced T cells.

Trimming costs V 1 base and J 3 bases, and their ends lie 13 bases apart. The CDR3 contains 16 residues, cysteine and phenylalanine counted. Only the CDR3 DNA is retained, 48 bases long and in frame from the first base. From the germline V gene, CDR1 is MGHRA and CDR2 is YSYEKL. The library was made by PCR. TCRdb shows the sequencer as Illumina HiSeq 2500. TCR library preparation used molecular barcoding, with unique molecular identifiers applied to normalize quantification of the TCRbeta repertoire. TCRdb reran the public reads through fastp at Q25 and MiXCR, keeping productive beta chains. CDR3 protein duplicates are merged, each entry listing the most common genes and DNA. In all, the sample holds approximately 170,000 distinct CDR3 sequences, and 11% of those were seen once. Together, the top ten hold 13% of the sample. The sample's treatment or condition, from its label and the paper: allogeneic hematopoietic cell transplantation with graft depleted of TCRalphabeta T cells and CD19 B cells. The transplant recipients were children given TCRalphabeta/CD19-depleted allogeneic hematopoietic cell grafts.

Worth noting for this clonotype: The antigen it recognizes is unknown. No much larger clonotype is one base removed from it; base qualities were not supplied.

This TCR derives from a boy younger than 10 with acute myeloid leukemia, due to receive a stem cell transplant. The sequence links TRBV4-1 to TRBJ2-4; possibly the D gene is TRBD2, per 7 matching bases. This material consisted of PBMCs, taken before TCRalphabeta/CD19-depleted stem cell transplant. The DNA sequence is as follows: TGCGCCAGCAGCCAAGGTGGGGGGGGCATCAAAAACATTCAGTACTTC. This gives the protein CASSQGGGGIKNIQYF.